Listed below are T cell receptor beta chains from one sample, sequenced in a study of blood T cells in healthy people across ages. TCRdb independently ran MiXCR on the 5' RACE reads; one entry per CDR3 protein. The sample shows roughly 2 million distinct CDR3 sequences, roughly 52% of them seen only once. Sequencing input: blood. These receptors originate from a woman aged 35 to 49 in good health. The CDR3 runs from the conserved cysteine through the conserved F or W. A D gene is named only where the DNA matches it firmly. Clone size, where shown, is once, few, many, or a class for clones that have expanded.

clone_size,v_call,d_call,cdr3_length,j_call,cdr3_nt,cdr3_aa
.,TRBV9,.,15,TRBJ2-3,TGTGCCAGCAGCGTAGAGGGTGGGGCCCGAGATACGCAGTATTTT,CASSVEGGARDTQYF
.,TRBV9,.,16,TRBJ1-4,TGTGCCAGCAGCGTAGGCGGGGTTGGTTCTAATGAAAAACTGTTTTTT,CASSVGGVGSNEKLFF
few,TRBV5-1,TRBD2,15,TRBJ2-3,TGCGCCAGCGAGAAGCGGGGGGGCACAGGAGATACGCAGTATTTT,CASEKRGGTGDTQYF
.,TRBV6-1,TRBD1,14,TRBJ1-6,TGTGCCTATCAGGGGGAATCCTATAATTCACCCCTCCACTTT,CAYQGESYNSPLHF
.,TRBV6-1,.,13,TRBJ2-5,TGTGCCACCGGGGTGATAGGGAAAGAGACCCAGTACTTC,CATGVIGKETQYF
.,TRBV20-1,.,11,TRBJ1-2,TGCAGTGGGCACCAGTTCTATGGCTACACCTTC,CSGHQFYGYTF
.,TRBV28,.,16,TRBJ1-5,TGTGCCAGCTTAGGGAATCCCAGTTATGGCAATCAGCCCCAGCATTTT,CASLGNPSYGNQPQHF
.,TRBV12-3/TRBV12-4,TRBD1,15,TRBJ2-5,TGTGCCAGCAGCACCTCGGGACAGGGGGTAGAGACCCAGTACTTC,CASSTSGQGVETQYF
.,TRBV29-1,.,12,TRBJ2-3,TGCAGCGCCAGGGTGCAGACAGATACGCAGTATTTT,CSARVQTDTQYF
.,TRBV4-1,.,14,TRBJ2-7,TGCGCCAGCAGCCAAGATACTCCCCAATACGAGCAGTACTTC,CASSQDTPQYEQYF
.,TRBV24-1,.,13,TRBJ2-3,TGTGCCACCAGTGAGGGGGGGCCAGATACGCAGTATTTT,CATSEGGPDTQYF
.,TRBV7-6,TRBD2,16,TRBJ2-3,TGTGCCAGCAGCGCCCGGACTAGCGGGGGGCCAGATACGCAGTATTTT,CASSARTSGGPDTQYF
.,TRBV7-2,.,15,TRBJ2-1,TGTGCCAGCAGCTTAGCGTATGGCTTCTCTAATGAGCAGTTCTTC,CASSLAYGFSNEQFF
.,TRBV7-2,TRBD1,16,TRBJ1-2,TGTGCCAGCAGCAGAGCCGGGACAGGGGGCCTCTATGGCTACACCTTC,CASSRAGTGGLYGYTF
few,TRBV9,.,16,TRBJ2-5,TGTGCCAGCAGCGCCGATAGCTACAGGGCGGTGGAGACCCAGTACTTC,CASSADSYRAVETQYF
.,TRBV20-1,.,11,TRBJ1-2,TGCAGTGCTCCCACAGGGTACGGCTACACCTTC,CSAPTGYGYTF
.,TRBV7-9,TRBD1,16,TRBJ2-7,TGTGCCAGCAGCTTTGCGGGGTCAGGGGGCACCTACGAGCAGTACTTC,CASSFAGSGGTYEQYF
few,TRBV4-2,.,16,TRBJ2-3,TGTGCCAGCAGCCCCCGACAGGCGGCTAGCACAGATACGCAGTATTTT,CASSPRQAASTDTQYF
many,TRBV3-1,TRBD2,14,TRBJ2-7,TGTGCCAGCAGCCCGGGACTAGCGGACTACGAGCAGTACTTC,CASSPGLADYEQYF
.,TRBV7-2,TRBD2,16,TRBJ2-1,TGTGCCAGCAGCGATCCGGGACTAGCGGGGACCAATGAGCAGTTCTTC,CASSDPGLAGTNEQFF
few,TRBV7-9,TRBD2,14,TRBJ2-7,TGTGCCAGCAGCTTCCCCCCTAGCGGCTACGAGCAGTACTTC,CASSFPPSGYEQYF
few,TRBV20-1,TRBD2,16,TRBJ2-1,TGCAGTGCTAGAGATTTGGTAGCGGGGCCGGCCGGTGAGCAGTTCTTC,CSARDLVAGPAGEQFF
once,TRBV3-1,.,16,TRBJ2-1,TGTGCCAGCAGCCAAGGTCCGGGGGCGGGCCTTAATGAGCAGTTCTTC,CASSQGPGAGLNEQFF
few,TRBV7-2,.,16,TRBJ2-3,TGTGCCAGCAGCTTAGCGCCTTTGGGGGGCACAGATACGCAGTATTTT,CASSLAPLGGTDTQYF
.,TRBV6-5,TRBD2,17,TRBJ2-7,TGTGCCAGCAGTTACCTACGCCCCCCAAGCGGGGTCTACGAGCAGTACTTC,CASSYLRPPSGVYEQYF
.,TRBV7-2,.,18,TRBJ2-5,TGTGCCGGCAGCTTACCCCTCCCGACAGGTTACTGGGGAGAGACCCAGTACTTC,CAGSLPLPTGYWGETQYF
.,TRBV24-1,TRBD1,16,TRBJ2-3,TGTGCCACCAGTGACGTTACAGGGGGAGAATCAGATACGCAGTATTTT,CATSDVTGGESDTQYF
.,TRBV11-2,.,14,TRBJ2-5,TGTGCCAGCAGCTTATTCTCCGGAGAAGAGACCCAGTACTTC,CASSLFSGEETQYF
.,TRBV7-9,TRBD2,16,TRBJ2-5,TGTGCCAGCTCGGGGAATAGCGGGGCCATTTATGAGACCCAGTACTTC,CASSGNSGAIYETQYF
.,TRBV18,TRBD1,15,TRBJ2-7,TGTGCCAGCTCACCAGGGGGACAGGGGTTATACGAGCAGTACTTC,CASSPGGQGLYEQYF
few,TRBV20-1,.,15,TRBJ2-5,TGCAGTGCTAGAGAGGGGTCAGATCGGTTAGAGACCCAGTACTTC,CSAREGSDRLETQYF
.,TRBV12-3/TRBV12-4,.,14,TRBJ2-3,TGTGCCAGCAGACGAAGACAGTACACAGATACGCAGTATTTT,CASRRRQYTDTQYF
.,TRBV6-2/TRBV6-3,TRBD1,15,TRBJ1-2,TGTGCCAGCAGTAACCCCGGGACAGGGGGCAGGAGCTACACCTTC,CASSNPGTGGRSYTF
.,TRBV20-1,.,16,TRBJ2-1,TGCAGTGCTAGAGGAAGGGGCCGCCGCTCCTACAATGAGCAGTTCTTC,CSARGRGRRSYNEQFF
.,TRBV12-3/TRBV12-4,.,14,TRBJ2-4,TGTGCCAGCAGTGTGAGGCTAGCCAAAAACATTCAGTACTTC,CASSVRLAKNIQYF
few,TRBV6-1,TRBD1,17,TRBJ2-1,TGTGCCAGCAGTCGATGGGCCGGGGCAGGGGGCCGCAATGAGCAGTTCTTC,CASSRWAGAGGRNEQFF
.,TRBV20-1,.,14,TRBJ2-5,TGCAGTGCTATGAGGGGCGCGACCAGGGAGACCCAGTACTTC,CSAMRGATRETQYF
few,TRBV4-3,.,14,TRBJ2-3,TGCGCCAGCAGCCGAGGTCGGGATTCTGATACGCAGTATTTT,CASSRGRDSDTQYF
once,TRBV9,.,14,TRBJ1-2,TGTGCCAGCAGCGTAGTAGTCACCCAAGATGGCTACACCTTC,CASSVVVTQDGYTF
few,TRBV5-1,.,14,TRBJ2-7,TGCGCCAGCAGCTCGACCGGGACTTCCTACGAGCAGTACTTC,CASSSTGTSYEQYF